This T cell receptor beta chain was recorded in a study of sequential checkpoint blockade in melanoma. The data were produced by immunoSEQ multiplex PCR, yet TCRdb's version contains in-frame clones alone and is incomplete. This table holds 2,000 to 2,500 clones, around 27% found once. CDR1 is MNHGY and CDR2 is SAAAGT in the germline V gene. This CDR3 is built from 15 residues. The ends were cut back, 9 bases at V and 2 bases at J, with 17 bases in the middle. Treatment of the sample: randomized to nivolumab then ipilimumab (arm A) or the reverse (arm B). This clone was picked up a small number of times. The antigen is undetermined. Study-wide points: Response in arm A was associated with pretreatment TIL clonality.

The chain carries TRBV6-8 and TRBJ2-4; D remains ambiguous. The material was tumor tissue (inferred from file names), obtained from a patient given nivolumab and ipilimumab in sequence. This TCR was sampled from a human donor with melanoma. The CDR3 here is CARSREENPKNIQYF. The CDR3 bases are TGTGCCAGGTCTCGTGAGGAAAACCCCAAAAACATTCAGTACTTC.